The entry below gives a single TCR beta chain sequence along with its context. This clonotype was counted a few times. It lacks a known antigen. The record has no base qualities; no much larger clone is one base away. The method behind the library was 5' RACE. These reads were obtained on an Illumina HiSeq 2500. A second PCR of roughly 7 to 11 cycles was performed with a sample-barcoded 5' primer and a J-beta primer mix. Each TCR beta cDNA molecule received a unique molecular identifier from a template-switch 5' adaptor carrying 12 random nucleotides. Each sample yielded at least 3 million CDR3-containing paired-end reads. First-strand cDNA was synthesized from all RNA with the Mint cDNA synthesis kit, primed by a TRBC-specific oligonucleotide. After uracil-DNA glycosylase treatment, a first 18-cycle PCR used universal primers M1SS and BC2_uni_R on all cDNA. The authors' analysis ran thus. Each sample was normalized by randomly selecting 1 million high-quality reads, each carrying a distinct molecular identifier. Reads with shared molecular identifiers were discarded instead of being binned into consensus sequences. MiTCR, set to a Q25 quality threshold and the strictest error-elimination algorithm, was used for CDR3 identification, clonotype clustering and error correction. A nonparametric unseen species model with Euler transformation was used to estimate a lower bound on total TCR beta diversity. TCRdb itself trimmed the public reads at Q25 with fastp, ran MiXCR and retained productive beta chains. Each entry merges the rows of one CDR3 protein and shows their most common DNA and genes. It is TCRdb's table, rather than the study itself, that gives the V and J calls and clone size. In this sample the table shows approximately 940,000 distinct CDR3 sequences, roughly 43% of which occur a single time. 13% of the sample is taken by the ten largest.

Donors were 35 to 40 systemically healthy Caucasian individuals from Russia aged roughly 6 to 100 years. Each donor gave about 9.7 milliliters of peripheral blood, drawn into EDTA-treated Vacutainer tubes. PBMCs were isolated by Ficoll-Paque density-gradient centrifugation, with at least 7 million obtained per sample. Trizol reagent was used to extract total RNA from PBMCs, with at least 5.5 micrograms per sample. The percentages of naive CD45RAhigh/CD27high T cells were determined by flow cytometry on a PBMC aliquot from every donor. The data are from a study of blood T cells in healthy people across ages (dated by TCRdb to between 2015 and 2017). Study-wide context: Template switching captured roughly one uniquely barcoded TCR beta cDNA molecule per two T cells in model experiments. To track age-related changes in TCR beta repertoire diversity, the study relied on deep sequencing normalized with unique cDNA molecular identifiers. The donors were split into four age groups: young (average about 16 years), middle-aged (more than 35), aged (roughly 65) and long-lived (over 80). Donors of different ages were randomly distributed across sequencing lanes to avoid experimental bias. The study analyzed two additional independent replicas of 1 million unique cDNA reads from the same blood draw for two donors, one aged 18 to 29 and one aged 80 or older.

Study-level results and caveats: Observed TCR beta diversity correlated strongly with the percentage of naive T cells measured by flow cytometry. Bulk unsorted PBMC profiling prevented conclusive comparison of naive and antigen-experienced compartments. Observed TCR beta diversity per million T cells fell roughly linearly with age, and a significant reduction was already apparent by age roughly 40. Because the CMV infection status of the donors was unknown, age-related changes in expanded clonotypes may potentially have been confounded. Total diversity estimates from one million sequenced T cells were considered lower bounds and underestimates. The long-lived group showed more naive CD4+ T cells, fewer expanded clones and increased TCR diversity than the aged group, suggesting age selection.

From the cysteine through the phenylalanine, the CDR3 covers 15 amino acids. Solely the CDR3 DNA is kept, with 45 bases framed from the first base. CDR1 and CDR2, looked up from the germline V gene, are SQVTM and ANQGSEA. Clipping removes 3 bases from V and 2 bases from J, with 9 as the unmatched junction base count. Sequenced material: blood. The rearrangement joined TRBV29-1 to TRBJ2-5, and 7 bases in between align with TRBD1. The TCR comes from a man younger than 45 in good health. The bases are TGCAGCGTTGACAAAGCCGGGACAGAGCAAGAGACCCAGTACTTC. Translated, it gives CSVDKAGTEQETQYF.